These T cell receptor beta chains were read from a single sample in a study of T cells in localized non-small cell lung cancer. Repertoires were generated with immunoSEQ multiplex PCR, while TCRdb's copy carries only in-frame clones and drops some. The sample carries approximately 11,000 clones, 70% to 90% recorded once. The specimen was peripheral blood, collected before any cancer treatment. The receptors stem from a male donor aged 60 or over with stage I lung adenocarcinoma. Both conserved end residues are part of each CDR3. The D gene is left open where the match is weak. Clone size is given for some rows only: seen once, a few or many times, or a class if the clone is expanded.

>NA|TRBV5-5|TRBD1|TRBJ2-7
CASSYGTGYDEQYF
TGTGCCAGCAGCTACGGGACAGGGTATGACGAGCAGTACTTC
>NA|TRBV18|NA|TRBJ1-4
CASSPRSATNEKLFF
TGTGCCAGCTCACCACGGTCAGCAACTAATGAAAAACTGTTTTTT
>NA|TRBV9|TRBD2|TRBJ2-1
CASSVGGTSGMNEQFF
TGTGCCAGCAGCGTAGGAGGTACTAGCGGGATGAATGAGCAGTTCTTC
>NA|TRBV2|NA|TRBJ2-7
CASATADSYEQYF
TGTGCCAGCGCGACAGCGGACTCCTACGAGCAGTACTTC
>NA|TRBV10-2|NA|TRBJ2-3
CASSDSTGWGDTQYF
TGCGCCAGCAGTGATTCTACAGGGTGGGGGGATACGCAGTATTTT
>few|TRBV7-2|NA|TRBJ1-5
CASSINSNQPQHF
TGTGCCAGCAGCATCAATAGCAATCAGCCCCAGCATTTT
>NA|TRBV14|NA|TRBJ2-1
CASSRNELNEQFF
TGTGCCAGCAGCCGGAACGAGTTGAATGAGCAGTTCTTC
>NA|TRBV28|TRBD1|TRBJ1-5
CASSLRTGMSNQPQHF
TGTGCCAGCAGTTTAAGGACAGGGATGAGCAATCAGCCCCAGCATTTT
>once|TRBV7-2|NA|TRBJ1-5
CASSPRDSNQPQHF
TGTGCCAGCAGCCCCCGGGATAGCAATCAGCCCCAGCATTTT
>NA|TRBV18|NA|TRBJ2-7
CASSGQRSYEQYF
TGTGCCAGCTCAGGGCAAAGGTCCTACGAGCAGTACTTC
>NA|TRBV4-3|NA|TRBJ1-4
CASSRSIGATNEKLFF
TGCGCCAGCAGCCGAAGTATTGGTGCAACTAATGAAAAACTGTTTTTT
>few|TRBV28|NA|TRBJ2-3
CASSLSLTDTQYF
TGTGCCAGCAGTTTATCACTGACGGATACGCAGTATTTT
>NA|TRBV2|TRBD1|TRBJ2-3
CASSAGLKTDRGRATRLDTQYF
TGTGCCAGCAGTGCGGGTCTCAAAACAGACAGGGGGCGCGCCACAAGGTTGGATACGCAGTATTTT
>NA|TRBV6-1|NA|TRBJ2-4
CASSVEGVPSNIQYF
TGTGCCAGCAGTGTGGAGGGGGTTCCTTCAAACATTCAGTACTTC
>NA|TRBV6-6|TRBD1|TRBJ1-4
CASGWTGGNGKLFF
TGTGCCAGCGGGTGGACAGGGGGCAATGGAAAACTGTTTTTT
>NA|TRBV7-2|TRBD1|TRBJ1-5
CASSSTGTGNQPQHF
TGTGCCAGCAGCTCCACCGGGACAGGAAATCAGCCCCAGCATTTT
>NA|TRBV27|NA|TRBJ1-6
CASSEGFYNSPLHF
TGTGCCAGCAGTGAGGGTTTTTACAATTCACCCCTCCACTTT
>NA|TRBV18|NA|TRBJ2-3
CASSPLSGTTDTQYF
TGTGCCAGCTCACCACTTTCAGGTACCACAGATACGCAGTATTTT
>NA|TRBV4-2|NA|TRBJ2-1
CASRARGGRNEQFF
TGTGCCAGCAGGGCCAGGGGGGGGCGGAATGAGCAGTTCTTC
>NA|TRBV19|TRBD1|TRBJ2-7
CASSPVDRESEQYF
TGTGCCAGTAGTCCCGTGGACAGGGAGTCCGAGCAGTACTTC
>NA|TRBV7-8|NA|TRBJ2-2
CASILGGWGTGELFF
TGTGCCAGCATCCTAGGGGGATGGGGCACCGGGGAGCTGTTTTTT
>NA|TRBV15|TRBD1|TRBJ2-7
CATSREGTDYEQYF
TGTGCCACCAGCAGAGAAGGGACAGACTACGAGCAGTACTTC
>NA|TRBV25-1|NA|TRBJ1-1
CASSEGGVNTEAFF
TGTGCCAGCAGTGAAGGAGGGGTGAACACTGAAGCTTTCTTT
>NA|TRBV2|NA|TRBJ1-1
CASSRGSLPGQNKAFF
TGTGCCAGCAGTAGGGGCTCACTGCCCGGGCAGAACAAAGCTTTCTTT
>few|TRBV6-6|NA|TRBJ2-6
CASVGSGANVLTF
TGTGCCAGCGTGGGCTCTGGGGCCAACGTCCTGACTTTC
>NA|TRBV7-3|TRBD2|TRBJ2-1
CASSLAGGREQFF
TGTGCCAGCAGCTTGGCGGGGGGCCGCGAGCAGTTCTTC
>NA|TRBV28|NA|TRBJ1-5
CASSLWVTAYSNQPQHF
TGTGCCAGCAGTTTATGGGTAACAGCATATAGCAATCAGCCCCAGCATTTT
>few|TRBV7-2|NA|TRBJ1-1
CASSPRGGATEAFF
TGTGCCAGCAGCCCCCGCGGTGGGGCCACTGAAGCTTTCTTT
>NA|TRBV5-1|NA|TRBJ1-1
CASSSQGQGTEAFF
TGCGCCAGCAGCTCCCAGGGGCAGGGCACTGAAGCTTTCTTT
>NA|TRBV5-8|NA|TRBJ1-3
CASSLMNSGNTIYF
TGTGCCAGCAGCTTGATGAACTCAGGAAACACCATATATTTT
>once|TRBV19|NA|TRBJ2-7
CASSIGGLTYEQYF
TGTGCCAGTAGTATAGGGGGACTGACCTACGAGCAGTACTTC
>NA|TRBV6-5|NA|TRBJ1-6
CASSYAGYSNSPLHF
TGTGCCAGCAGTTACGCAGGGTACTCAAATTCACCCCTCCACTTT
>NA|TRBV6-5|NA|TRBJ1-5
CASSPNYSNQPQHF
TGTGCCAGCAGCCCGAACTATAGCAATCAGCCCCAGCATTTT
>NA|TRBV29-1|NA|TRBJ1-3
CSVLTASGNTIYF
TGCAGCGTGTTGACAGCCTCTGGAAACACCATATATTTT
>NA|TRBV2|NA|TRBJ1-5
CASHEWGNQPQHF
TGTGCCAGCCATGAATGGGGGAATCAGCCCCAGCATTTT
>NA|TRBV7-9|NA|TRBJ1-3
CASSPLRGDAGNTIYF
TGTGCCAGCAGCCCCTTGCGGGGCGATGCTGGAAACACCATATATTTT
>NA|TRBV29-1|NA|TRBJ2-3
CSVEGSIVNQTSDTQYF
TGCAGCGTTGAAGGTTCAATCGTGAACCAAACCTCAGATACGCAGTATTTT
>NA|TRBV28|NA|TRBJ1-1
CASSSGTPRTEAFF
TGTGCCAGCAGCTCCGGGACCCCCAGGACGGAGGCTTTCTTT